These 21 T cell receptor beta chains share one sample of origin, sequenced in a study of OX40 agonist ivuxolimab in advanced cancers. Assay: immunoSEQ multiplex PCR; the TCRdb copy retains only in-frame clones and omits some. The sample has about 45,000 clones, around 84% seen once; the top ten hold 15%. Sequences were derived from CD4+ or CD8+ T cells sorted from blood, sampled in a trial of the OX40 agonist ivuxolimab. These receptors came from an adult with an advanced solid tumor such as melanoma, head and neck, liver or kidney cancer.

The chain links TRBV4-3 to TRBJ1-1; D may be TRBD1 (6 bases). This CDR3 is 15 amino acids long. V lost 0 bases and J 4 bases, leaving 12 bases between the germline ends. CDR1 and CDR2 (germline): LGHNA, YSLEER. The CDR3 sequence is CASSQDAGVGTEAFF. CDR3 DNA: TGCGCCAGCAGCCAAGATGCAGGGGTGGGCACTGAAGCTTTCTTT.

The rearrangement links TRBV7-8 to TRBJ2-6, with D perhaps matching TRBD2 (5 bases). CDR1 and CDR2 from the germline V gene are SGHVS and FQNEAQ. The germline V and J ends were trimmed by 0 bases and 0 bases, with 15 bases remaining between them. This CDR3 comprises 19 residues. The CDR3 spells CASSLARAFFVSGANVLTF. CDR3 coding DNA: TGTGCCAGCAGCTTAGCGCGGGCCTTTTTTGTCTCTGGGGCCAACGTCCTGACTTTC.

J is TRBJ2-5 and V is TRBV7-6, with 7 bases matching TRBD1. The better agreement between TRBJ2-7 and the DNA end casts doubt on the J call. This CDR3 comprises 14 residues. The germline CDR1 and CDR2 sequences are SGHVS and FNYEAQ. The CDR3 reads CASSSPGTALEQYF. The CDR3 DNA sequence: TGTGCCAGCAGCTCCCCCGGGACAGCGCTCGAGCAGTACTTC.

The V call is TRBV6-1, the J call TRBJ1-1, with no clear D. CDR1 and CDR2 from the germline V gene are MNHNS and SASEGT. The CDR3 runs to 10 residues. Trimming removed 8 bases at V and 8 bases at J, with 9 bases between. Here the CDR3 reads CASLRQEAFF. In DNA, the CDR3 is TGTGCCAGCTTACGACAAGAAGCTTTCTTT.

This CDR3 is CASSFTGELFF. The CDR3 region has the DNA TGTGCCAGCAGCTTCACCGGGGAGCTGTTTTTT. The rearrangement uses TRBV7-3 and TRBJ2-2; D ambiguous. Deletions cut 3 bases from V and 4 bases from J, with 0 bases between. Germline V lookup: CDR1 SGHTA, CDR2 FQGTGA. This CDR3 is 11 amino acids long.

The chain employs TRBV6-1 and TRBJ1-2; D gene unclear. The CDR3 contains 13 residues. The ends were cut back, 5 bases at V and 4 bases at J, with 11 bases in the middle. Germline CDR1 reads MNHNS; CDR2 reads SASEGT. CDR3 sequence: CASSRPDGYGYTF. The CDR3 coding sequence is TGTGCCAGCAGTCGACCAGATGGCTATGGCTACACCTTC.

V is TRBV19 and J is TRBJ2-1; D may be TRBD2 (5 bases). Trimming left V 8 bases short and J 5 bases short, with 13 bases between. There are 13 residues in the CDR3. Germline assignment: CDR1 LNHDA and CDR2 SQIVND (reference sequence). In nucleotides, the CDR3 is TGTGCCAGTCAACGAGGGCCTGACAATGAGCAGTTCTTC. This codes for CASQRGPDNEQFF.

V usage is TRBV2 and J usage is TRBJ1-6; 7 nucleotides align to TRBD1. CDR3 length: 14 amino acids. Trimming at V came to 7 bases and at J to 2 bases, leaving 2 bases not matched to a gene. Germline CDR1 and CDR2: SNHLY and FYNNEI. CDR3: CASKGATYNSPLHF. The CDR3 DNA reads TGTGCCAGCAAGGGGGCTACCTATAATTCACCCCTCCACTTT.

The chain has TRBV5-6 and TRBJ2-6, with no clear D. V was cut by 0 bases and J by 1 base, with 5 bases left in between. Germline V gives CDR1 SGHDT, CDR2 YYEEEE. This CDR3 is built from 15 residues. The CDR3 protein is CASSLAYSGANVLTF. CDR3 in DNA: TGTGCCAGCAGCTTGGCGTATTCTGGGGCCAACGTCCTGACTTTC.

This clone was seen only a few times. The chain carries TRBV7-6 and TRBJ1-2; D is ambiguous. The CDR3 length is 13 residues. The germline V gene has CDR1 SGHVS and CDR2 FNYEAQ. V dropped 1 base and J dropped 7 bases, with 10 bases sitting between them. The CDR3 protein is CASSLGGVSGYTF. The DNA for the CDR3 is TGTGCCAGCAGCTTAGGAGGAGTTAGTGGCTACACCTTC. Complete variable domain (other parts from reference TRBV7-6 and TRBJ1-2): GAGVSQSPRYKVTKRGQDVALRCDPISGHVSLYWYRQALGQGPEFLTYFNYEAQQDKSGLPNDRFSAERPEGSISTLTIQRTEQRDSAMYRCASSLGGVSGYTFGSGTRLTVV.

The rearrangement uses TRBV9 and TRBJ1-3; TRBD1 might be the D (5 bases). CDR1 is SGDLS, CDR2 YYNGEE, per germline. The germline V and J ends were trimmed by 4 bases and 4 bases, with 12 bases remaining between them. There are 14 residues in the CDR3. This CDR3 is CASSPWDGGNTIYF. The DNA for the CDR3 is TGTGCCAGCAGCCCCTGGGACGGGGGAAACACCATATATTTT.

The V call is TRBV14, the J call TRBJ2-2, with no clear D. The V end was cut by 2 bases, the J end by 11 bases, with 6 bases between. Germline CDR1 SGHDN, CDR2 FVKESK. This CDR3 has 11 amino acids. CDR3 loop: CASSQYFELFF. The CDR3 DNA sequence: TGTGCCAGCAGCCAATACTTCGAGCTGTTTTTT.

V usage is TRBV5-1 and J usage is TRBJ2-5, with D tentatively TRBD1 or TRBD2 (5 bases each). Germline CDR1 SGHRS, CDR2 YFSETQ. V was clipped by 0 bases and J by 5 bases, with 14 bases between them. CDR3 length equals 15 residues. CDR3 DNA: TGCGCCAGCAGCTTGGGGGACGCAGACGGGGAGACCCAGTACTTC. The encoded protein is CASSLGDADGETQYF.

V gene TRBV6-6 combines with J gene TRBJ1-2; TRBD1 is a possible D gene (6 bases). V lost 5 bases and J lost 8, with 12 bases in between. Germline V gene sequence: CDR1 MNHNY, CDR2 SVGAGI (reference sequence). This CDR3 comprises 12 residues. The CDR3 nucleotides read TGTGCCAGCAGTGCCAGGGGAGGAGGCTACACCTTC. Protein product: CASSARGGGYTF.

The chain carries TRBV5-5 and TRBJ1-5; 9 positions agree with TRBD1. Germline assignment: CDR1 SGHKS and CDR2 YYEKEE (reference sequence). The length of the CDR3 is 14 residues. V was clipped by 4 bases and J by 5 bases; unmatched bases: 4. CDR3 sequence reads: CASSTGTGYQPQHF. CDR3 coding DNA: TGTGCCAGCAGCACCGGGACAGGGTATCAGCCCCAGCATTTT.

This clone was picked up one time. V is TRBV27 and J is TRBJ2-4, with D tentatively TRBD1 (5 bases). The CDR3 length is 11 residues. With 7 bases removed from V and 10 bases from J, the gap between germline ends came to 11 bases. In germline, CDR1 is MNHEY, CDR2 SMNVEV (reference sequence). CDR3 loop: CASTQGGIQYF. The CDR3 DNA reads as TGTGCCAGCACTCAGGGCGGTATTCAGTACTTC.

This clone was seen only once. The chain employs TRBV11-3 and TRBJ1-4; no clear D gene. This CDR3 spans 14 amino acids. Trimming took 1 base from V and 6 from J, leaving 9 bases between them. Germline assignment: CDR1 SGHNT and CDR2 YENEEA. CDR3 DNA: TGTGCCAGCAGCTTAGGAACAGCCTATGAAAAACTGTTTTTT. This sequence encodes CASSLGTAYEKLFF.

The rearrangement links TRBV5-4 to TRBJ2-1; TRBD2 is a possible D gene (5 bases). The CDR3 runs to 13 residues. Trimming pared 4 bases from V and 10 bases from J, leaving 15 bases between. CDR1 is SGHNT, CDR2 YYREEE, per germline (reference sequence). CDR3: CASSLDSPPEQFF. As DNA, the CDR3 is TGTGCCAGCAGCCTGGACTCCCCCCCAGAGCAGTTCTTC.

The V and J genes are TRBV2 and TRBJ2-6; D might be TRBD1 (5 bases). Deletions cut 3 bases from V and 0 bases from J, with 9 bases between. The CDR3 contains 16 residues. Per the germline V gene, CDR1 is SNHLY and CDR2 is FYNNEI. Here the CDR3 DNA reads TGTGCCAGCAGTGAGGGGCGGACCTCTGGGGCCAACGTCCTGACTTTC. It codes for CASSEGRTSGANVLTF.

The chain links TRBV10-3 to TRBJ2-1; 11 nucleotides align to TRBD2. Germline loops: CDR1 ENHRY, CDR2 SYGVKD. CDR3 length: 15 amino acids. After removal of 3 bases from V and 10 bases from J, the junction contained 8 bases not matched to a gene. The CDR3 DNA follows: TGTGCCATCAGTGACTCTAGCGGGAGGTCCCCCGAGCAGTTCTTC. Translating gives CAISDSSGRSPEQFF.

The chain joins TRBV4-3 to TRBJ2-1; weak D call: TRBD2 (6 bases). This CDR3 comprises 14 residues. The germline gives CDR1 LGHNA, CDR2 YSLEER. V was cut by 4 bases and J by 9 bases, with 16 bases left in between. CDR3 bases: TGCGCCAGCAGCCTGGGACTCCTAACTATTGAGCAGTTCTTC. It yields the protein CASSLGLLTIEQFF.